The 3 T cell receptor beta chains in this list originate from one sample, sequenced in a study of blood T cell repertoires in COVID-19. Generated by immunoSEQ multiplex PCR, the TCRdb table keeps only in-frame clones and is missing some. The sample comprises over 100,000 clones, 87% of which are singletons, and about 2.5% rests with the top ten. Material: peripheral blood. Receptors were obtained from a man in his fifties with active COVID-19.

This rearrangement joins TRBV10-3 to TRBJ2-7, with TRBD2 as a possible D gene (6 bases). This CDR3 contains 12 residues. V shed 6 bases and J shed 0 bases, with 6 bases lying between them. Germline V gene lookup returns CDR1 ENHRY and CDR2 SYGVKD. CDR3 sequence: CAIRGGSYEQYF. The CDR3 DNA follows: TGTGCCATCAGGGGAGGCTCCTACGAGCAGTACTTC.

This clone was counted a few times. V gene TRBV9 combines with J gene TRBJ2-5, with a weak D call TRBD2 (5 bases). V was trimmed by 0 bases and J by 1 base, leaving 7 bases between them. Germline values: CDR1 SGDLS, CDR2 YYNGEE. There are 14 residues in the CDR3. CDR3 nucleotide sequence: TGTGCCAGCAGCGTAGCAGCGGTCCAAGAGACCCAGTACTTC. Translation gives CASSVAAVQETQYF.

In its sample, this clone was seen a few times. In DNA, the CDR3 is TGTGCCAGCAGCCAAGAGCGGGGTAACAACTACGAGCAGTACTTC. Protein sequence: CASSQERGNNYEQYF. The chain has TRBV4-2 and TRBJ2-7; D may be TRBD2 (6 bases). Germline V gene sequence: CDR1 LGHNA, CDR2 YNFKEQ. There are 15 residues in the CDR3. V lost 0 bases and J 3 bases, leaving 12 bases between the germline ends.